These 14 T cell receptor beta chains were all obtained from the same sample, sequenced in a study of type 1 regulatory T cells. TCRdb called the reads again in MiXCR, with one record for every CDR3 protein. Altogether 60,000 to 80,000 distinct CDR3 sequences are present, around 60% being singletons, with the ten largest covering 7.6%. Their recognized antigens are unknown. Source material: cultured T cells, either the whole culture or a sorted T cell fraction (not recorded which). Subset indicated: Tr1-enriched cell product generated in vitro against host alloantigens. These receptors all come from a human donor in good health.

The chain joins TRBV27 to TRBJ1-2, with D tentatively TRBD1 (5 bases). Germline V lookup: CDR1 MNHEY, CDR2 SMNVEV (reference sequence). V gave up 4 bases and J gave up 0 bases, with 12 bases separating them. CDR3 length equals 15 residues. The CDR3 loop reads CASSSGGLANYGYTF. For the CDR3, the DNA is TGTGCCAGCAGTTCCGGGGGACTAGCTAACTATGGCTACACCTTC.

This chain joins TRBV5-1 and TRBJ1-5, with 7 bases that match TRBD1. Germline lookup yields CDR1 SGHRS and CDR2 YFSETQ. Germline trimming cut 4 bases from V and 4 bases from J; bases unmatched to any gene: 8. This CDR3 has 15 residues. CDR3 in amino acids: CASSLMTGPNQPQHF. Written as DNA, the CDR3 is TGCGCCAGCAGCCTAATGACAGGGCCGAATCAGCCCCAGCATTTT.

V gene TRBV5-5 combines with J gene TRBJ2-3, with D possibly being TRBD2 (5 bases). Germline V gene sequence: CDR1 SGHKS, CDR2 YYEKEE (reference sequence). V dropped 1 base and J dropped 0 bases, with 9 bases sitting between them. The CDR3 totals 15 residues. The CDR3 is CASSLILASTDTQYF. CDR3 nucleotides: TGTGCCAGCAGCTTGATCCTAGCTAGCACAGATACGCAGTATTTT.

This clonotype qualifies as medium-sized. The chain combines TRBV7-8 with TRBJ1-3; no clear D gene. The V end lost 5 bases, the J end lost 3 bases, and 11 bases lay between the germline ends. CDR1 and CDR2 from the germline V gene are SGHVS and FQNEAQ. This CDR3 has 14 residues. CDR3 amino acids: CASSPLLSGNTIYF. The CDR3 bases are TGTGCCAGCAGCCCGCTCCTGAGTGGAAACACCATATATTTT.

This clonotype was detected a few times. The chain employs TRBV29-1 and TRBJ1-4, with 8 bases matching TRBD1. Trimming at V came to 7 bases and at J to 4 bases, leaving 2 bases not matched to a gene. Germline V gene lookup returns CDR1 SQVTM and CDR2 ANQGSEA. The CDR3 has 12 amino acids. The CDR3, as DNA: TGCAGCGGTACAGGGGGTAATGAAAAACTGTTTTTT. This translates into CSGTGGNEKLFF.

The sample holds one count of this clonotype. J is TRBJ2-5 and V is TRBV5-1; D is unresolved. The CDR3 is 14 amino acids. Trimming removed 4 bases at V and 2 bases at J, with 12 bases between. Germline CDR1 SGHRS, CDR2 YFSETQ. CDR3 sequence: CASSPNGGQETQYF. Written as DNA, the CDR3 is TGCGCCAGCAGCCCGAACGGTGGGCAAGAGACCCAGTACTTC.

The chain combines TRBV7-2 with TRBJ2-1; 7 bases align to TRBD2. Germline V lookup: CDR1 SGHTA, CDR2 FQGNSA. The CDR3 has 15 amino acids. V shed 5 bases and J 7 bases; nucleotides not matched to a gene: 11. Written as DNA, the CDR3 is TGTGCCAGCAGCCTGAGCGGGAAAGGTAGGAATGAGCAGTTCTTC. Amino acid sequence: CASSLSGKGRNEQFF.

This clonotype showed up just a few times. The V and J genes are TRBV5-1 and TRBJ2-7, with TRBD1 matching over 10 bases. The ends lost 3 bases at V and 5 bases at J; junction bases unmatched: 5. CDR1 is SGHRS, CDR2 YFSETQ, per germline. This CDR3 has 14 residues. CDR3: CASSSGQGRNEQYF. CDR3 nucleotide sequence: TGCGCCAGCAGCTCGGGACAGGGGAGAAACGAGCAGTACTTC.

This chain uses TRBV6-2 or TRBV6-3 with TRBJ1-1; D gene unclear. The CDR3 loop spans 11 amino acids. Trimming removed 8 bases from V and 5 bases from J, with 9 bases in between. Germline V gene sequence: CDR1 MNHEY, CDR2 SVGEGT. CDR3 in DNA: TGTGCCAGCCATGGTCTAACTGAAGCTTTCTTT. This translates into CASHGLTEAFF.

This CDR3 reads CASSEGLGGRVSSDTQYF. The CDR3 DNA follows: TGTGCCAGCAGCGAGGGATTGGGCGGGAGAGTGTCGAGTGATACGCAGTATTTT. J is TRBJ2-3 and V is TRBV9; 7 bases line up with TRBD2. This CDR3 contains 18 residues. Trimming cost V 3 bases and J 6 bases; bases outside gene matches: 19. Germline CDR1 is SGDLS and CDR2 is YYNGEE.

V and J are TRBV20-1 and TRBJ2-3, with 8 bases matching TRBD2. The CDR3 runs to 15 residues. Germline trimming cut 3 bases from V and 1 base from J; bases unmatched to any gene: 6. Germline CDR1 is DFQATT and CDR2 is SNEGSKA (reference sequence). The CDR3 loop is CSASYGRAGTDTQYF. The DNA for the CDR3 is TGCAGTGCTAGTTACGGGAGGGCCGGCACAGATACGCAGTATTTT.

In this sample, this clonotype turned up a few times. The chain uses TRBV7-6 and TRBJ2-3; D is unresolved. V gave up 5 bases and J gave up 4 bases, with 13 bases separating them. CDR3 length: 14 amino acids. Germline CDR1 and CDR2: SGHVS and FNYEAQ. The CDR3 DNA reads TGTGCCAGCAGCACCGCCCCCGGAGCAGATACGCAGTATTTT. It specifies CASSTAPGADTQYF.

The V call is TRBV6-1, the J call TRBJ2-1, with TRBD2 matching 13 bases. V dropped 8 bases and J dropped 3; count of bases not matched to a gene: 10. In germline, CDR1 is MNHNS, CDR2 SASEGT. The CDR3 has 17 amino acids. The CDR3 here is CASLKGLAGDHYNEQFF. In nucleotides, the CDR3 is TGTGCCAGCCTGAAAGGACTAGCGGGAGATCACTACAATGAGCAGTTCTTC.

This clonotype appeared once. The chain uses TRBV6-1 and TRBJ1-5, with TRBD1 matching over 9 bases. The CDR3 runs to 14 residues. Trimming at V came to 9 bases and at J to 6 bases, leaving 9 bases not matched to a gene. CDR1 and CDR2 (germline): MNHNS, SASEGT. The CDR3 is CASDRGMLGQPQHF. CDR3 DNA sequence: TGTGCCAGTGACAGGGGGATGCTCGGTCAGCCCCAGCATTTT.